Each of the 29 T cell receptor beta chains below was sequenced from the same sample in a study of beta chain features in type 1 diabetes (dated by TCRdb to about 2018). Antigen specificity for these receptors is unknown. To prepare the library, the immunoSEQ multiplex PCR assay was applied. The entire amount of isolated RNA was reverse transcribed using the High Capacity cDNA Reverse Transcription Kit, so the sequenced TCRB transcripts were expressed ones. The table comes from immuneACCESS by way of TCRdb, which keeps in-frame sequences with V and J called. Part of the clones is missing from these tables; in studies checked, under half for an unresolved V gene and the rest for unknown reasons. The sample contains hundreds of thousands of clones, roughly a tenth of them found a single time. The ten most abundant clones make up more than 0.015% of the sample. Results the study describes overall, beyond this receptor: In all four CD4+ subsets, TCRB CDR3 length was moderately but significantly shorter in type 1 diabetes patients.

The specimen was naive CD4+ T cells from blood. According to the study, the label for this sample's cell subset or site signals: true naive CD4+ T cells. Every receptor here comes from a man aged 25 to 45 with type 1 diabetes.

This clone was detected only a few times. The CDR3 spells CASRSGSGYEQYF. CDR3 bases: TGTGCCAGCAGATCAGGGTCTGGCTACGAGCAGTACTTC. The chain couples TRBV28 to TRBJ2-7; D is possibly TRBD1 (5 bases). The CDR3 totals 13 residues. Trimming took 6 bases from V and 3 from J, leaving 12 bases between them. Germline values: CDR1 MDHEN, CDR2 SYDVKM.

In this sample, this clone turned up a few times. The chain has TRBV14 and TRBJ2-1; D is perhaps TRBD2 (6 bases). The V end lost 3 bases, the J end lost 3 bases, and 15 bases lay between the germline ends. The CDR3 runs 16 residues. The germline V gene has CDR1 SGHDN and CDR2 FVKESK. CDR3 nucleotides: TGTGCCAGCAGCCACCGGGGGTGGTACGGCTACAATGAGCAGTTCTTC. This codes for CASSHRGWYGYNEQFF.

This CDR3 is CASSPLQGGQETQYF. CDR3 in DNA: TGTGCCAGCTCGCCCTTACAGGGCGGTCAAGAGACCCAGTACTTC. The chain employs TRBV18 and TRBJ2-5, with D possibly TRBD1 on 6 matching bases. This CDR3 is built from 15 residues. The V and J ends lost 6 bases and 2 bases respectively, with 16 bases between them. Per the germline V gene, CDR1 is KGHSH and CDR2 is LQKENI. The complete variable domain, with remaining parts taken from reference TRBV18 and TRBJ2-5, reads NAGVMQNPRHLVRRRGQEARLRCSPMKGHSHVYWYRQLPEEGLKFMVYLQKENIIDESGMPKERFSAEFPKEGPSILRIQQVVRGDSAAYFCASSPLQGGQETQYFGPGTRLLVL.

This clone turned up a few times. This chain connects TRBV7-2 to TRBJ1-2, with TRBD1 matching over 9 bases. Germline loops: CDR1 SGHTA, CDR2 FQGNSA. This CDR3 has 16 residues. J was trimmed by 1 base and V by 3 bases; bases with no gene match: 6. The CDR3 sequence: CASSLAGTGSNYGYTF. As DNA, the CDR3 is TGTGCCAGCAGCTTGGCCGGGACAGGGAGTAACTATGGCTACACCTTC.

The V and J genes are TRBV2 and TRBJ1-1; unclear D gene. Germline lookup yields CDR1 SNHLY and CDR2 FYNNEI. V was trimmed by 4 bases and J by 0 bases, leaving 9 bases between them. The CDR3 covers 14 residues. The CDR3 coding sequence is TGTGCCAGCAGTGGAAGGCAGGTGAACACTGAAGCTTTCTTT. Its protein product is CASSGRQVNTEAFF.

This chain links TRBV2 with TRBJ2-5; D is possibly TRBD2 (6 bases). Trimming took 4 bases from V and 4 from J, leaving 13 bases between them. This CDR3 contains 14 residues. Germline assignment: CDR1 SNHLY and CDR2 FYNNEI. CDR3 residues: CASSAGRGGETQYF. CDR3 bases: TGTGCCAGCAGTGCCGGGCGGGGAGGAGAGACCCAGTACTTC.

This rearrangement joins TRBV9 to TRBJ1-1, with D possibly matching TRBD1 (5 bases). Germline V lookup: CDR1 SGDLS, CDR2 YYNGEE. The ends were cut back, 3 bases at V and 0 bases at J, with 12 bases in the middle. The CDR3 extends over 15 amino acids. This CDR3 reads CASSAGFGLNTEAFF. In nucleotides, the CDR3 is TGTGCCAGCAGCGCAGGGTTTGGGTTGAACACTGAAGCTTTCTTT.

For this clone: Other DNA sequences from this sample encode an identical CDR3 as well. The V and J genes are TRBV28 and TRBJ2-6, with D uncertain. V shed 2 bases and J shed 0 bases, with 5 bases lying between them. The CDR3 length is 15 residues. Germline CDR1 MDHEN, CDR2 SYDVKM. The CDR3: CASSLPSSGANVLTF. The DNA of the CDR3 is TGTGCCAGCAGTTTACCGAGCTCTGGGGCCAACGTCCTGACTTTC. Full variable domain (remainder filled in from reference TRBV28 and TRBJ2-6): DVKVTQSSRYLVKRTGEKVFLECVQDMDHENMFWYRQDPGLGLRLIYFSYDVKMKEKGDIPEGYSVSREKKERFSLILESASTNQTSMYLCASSLPSSGANVLTFGAGSRLTVL.

This clone was observed a handful of times. This sequence joins TRBV7-3 and TRBJ2-2; 8 positions match TRBD1. The CDR3 has 15 amino acids. Unmatched junction bases numbered 6, after V lost 3 bases and J lost 6 bases. Germline V gene data show CDR1 as SGHTA and CDR2 as FQGTGA. The CDR3 protein is CASSLDRARPGELFF. The CDR3 DNA follows: TGTGCCAGCAGCTTGGACAGGGCGAGGCCCGGGGAGCTGTTTTTT.

This clone was observed a few times. The V call is TRBV9, the J call TRBJ2-3; 10 bases align to TRBD2. The CDR3 length is 14 residues. Germline trimming cut 1 base from V and 5 bases from J; bases unmatched to any gene: 1. Germline V lookup: CDR1 SGDLS, CDR2 YYNGEE. CDR3 DNA: TGTGCCAGCAGCGTACTAGCGGGGGTAGATACGCAGTATTTT. Translated, it gives CASSVLAGVDTQYF.

The sample holds a few counts of this clone. This chain connects TRBV14 to TRBJ1-2; 7 bases agree with TRBD1. The CDR3 length is 15 residues. CDR1 is SGHDN, CDR2 FVKESK, per germline. V lost 4 bases and J lost 3; bases outside the gene matches: 8. The CDR3 reads CASSPSKQGYYGYTF. In DNA form, the CDR3 reads TGTGCCAGCAGCCCCTCCAAACAGGGGTACTATGGCTACACCTTC.

This clone was seen a few times. The chain combines TRBV9 with TRBJ2-7, with 9 bases identical to TRBD1. Trimming removed 2 bases from V and 6 bases from J; junction bases left unmatched: 6. The CDR3 is made up of 14 amino acids. Germline V gives CDR1 SGDLS, CDR2 YYNGEE. The CDR3 region is CASSVTGGTGEQYF. Here the CDR3 DNA reads TGTGCCAGCAGCGTTACAGGGGGCACGGGCGAGCAGTACTTC.

This clone occurred a few times. The chain joins TRBV29-1 to TRBJ2-7, with 8 bases aligning to TRBD1. The CDR3 sequence is 12 residues long. The germline V gene has CDR1 SQVTM and CDR2 ANQGSEA. The V segment lost 7 bases and the J segment 5 bases; nucleotides outside the gene matches: 7. CDR3 loop: CSGLDRAHEQYF. The CDR3, as DNA: TGCAGCGGGCTGGACAGGGCCCACGAGCAGTACTTC.

This sequence joins TRBV7-2 and TRBJ2-5; 16 bases are a match to TRBD2. There are 17 residues in the CDR3. Germline values: CDR1 SGHTA, CDR2 FQGNSA. With 5 bases clipped from V and 4 bases from J, the junction kept 7 bases outside the gene matches. The CDR3 reads CASSAPGLAGGLETQYF. DNA of the CDR3: TGTGCCAGCAGCGCGCCGGGACTAGCGGGGGGGCTAGAGACCCAGTACTTC.

This clone has just a few counts. The chain joins TRBV4-3 to TRBJ1-1; a possible D gene is TRBD1 (6 bases). The CDR3 has 18 amino acids. Trimming pared 0 bases from V and 1 base from J, leaving 18 bases between. CDR1 is LGHNA and CDR2 is YSLEER in the germline V gene. CDR3 amino acids: CASSQDGGRGKGNTEAFF. DNA for the CDR3: TGCGCCAGCAGCCAAGATGGGGGCAGGGGTAAAGGGAACACTGAAGCTTTCTTT.

This clone appeared a few times. This chain joins TRBV19 and TRBJ1-1; D is possibly TRBD1 (5 bases). V dropped 7 bases and J dropped 0 bases, with 15 bases sitting between them. The CDR3 is 15 amino acids. The V gene's germline CDR1 is LNHDA and CDR2 SQIVND (reference sequence). The CDR3 DNA reads as TGTGCCAGTAATAGGCAGGGAAGGATGAACACTGAAGCTTTCTTT. Encoded protein: CASNRQGRMNTEAFF.

This clone turned up a few times. The chain has TRBV7-9 and TRBJ2-7; possibly TRBD1 for D (5 bases). Trimming took 6 bases from V and 3 from J, leaving 12 bases between them. This CDR3 spans 13 amino acids. Looked up from germline, CDR1 is SEHNR and CDR2 is FQNEAQ (reference sequence). CDR3 coding DNA: TGTGCCAGCAGTGTAGGGGCGTTCTACGAGCAGTACTTC. Translated, it gives CASSVGAFYEQYF.

This chain connects TRBV4-3 to TRBJ2-5; the match to TRBD2 covers 11 bases. Germline V lookup: CDR1 LGHNA, CDR2 YSLEER. CDR3 length: 19 residues. With V trimmed by 0 bases and J by 5 bases, 14 bases remained unmatched. CDR3 sequence (DNA): TGCGCCAGCAGCCAAGACAGTGATAGCGGGGGGGCCGTGATGGAGACCCAGTACTTC. Protein sequence: CASSQDSDSGGAVMETQYF.

This clone showed up just a few times. The rearrangement links TRBV30 to TRBJ1-4, with a weak D call TRBD1 (5 bases). Trimming stripped 2 bases from V and 7 bases from J, with 17 bases between. CDR3 length: 15 amino acids. Germline values: CDR1 GTSNPN, CDR2 SVGIG (reference sequence). CDR3 residues: CAWSHLQGASEKLFF. CDR3 DNA sequence: TGTGCCTGGAGTCACTTGCAGGGTGCTAGTGAAAAACTGTTTTTT.

The table lists this clone with a few counts. The chain links TRBV6-1 to TRBJ2-6; the D gene is possibly TRBD1 (5 bases). Trimming took 0 bases from V and 0 from J, leaving 15 bases between them. Germline CDR1 reads MNHNS; CDR2 reads SASEGT. CDR3 length equals 19 residues. The CDR3 DNA reads as TGTGCCAGCAGTGAAGCGCGCAGGGTAGGCCACTCTGGGGCCAACGTCCTGACTTTC. Residues: CASSEARRVGHSGANVLTF.

This clone was counted once. This sequence joins TRBV5-1 and TRBJ2-7; unclear D gene. This CDR3 is built from 11 residues. The V gene's germline CDR1 is SGHRS and CDR2 YFSETQ. The V end lost 4 bases, the J end lost 5 bases, and 7 bases lay between the germline ends. The CDR3 loop is CASSVSHEQYF. In DNA form, the CDR3 reads TGCGCCAGCAGCGTATCCCACGAGCAGTACTTC.

This clone was found a few times. V usage is TRBV18 and J usage is TRBJ2-1; TRBD2 matches at 12 bases. Germline lookup yields CDR1 KGHSH and CDR2 LQKENI. This CDR3 is built from 15 residues. Losses at the gene ends were 3 bases for V and 6 bases for J; bases not matched to a gene: 3. CDR3 nucleotide sequence: TGTGCCAGCTCACCCCCTAGCGGGGGGGGCAATGAGCAGTTCTTC. Residues: CASSPPSGGGNEQFF.

The V and J genes are TRBV2 and TRBJ1-1; TRBD1 agrees at 7 bases. Germline V CDR1 and CDR2: SNHLY, FYNNEI. V lost 10 bases to trimming and J lost 0 bases; unmatched junction nucleotides: 5. The CDR3 contains 13 residues. CDR3 amino acids: CATATGMNTEAFF. In DNA form, the CDR3 reads TGTGCCACCGCGACAGGGATGAACACTGAAGCTTTCTTT.

CDR3 in amino acids: CSARQNRETYEQYF. The CDR3 coding sequence is TGCAGCGCACGACAAAACAGGGAAACCTACGAGCAGTACTTC. V gene TRBV29-1 combines with J gene TRBJ2-7; D might be TRBD1 (6 bases). V dropped 7 bases and J dropped 2 bases, with 18 bases sitting between them. Germline V lookup: CDR1 SQVTM, CDR2 ANQGSEA. This CDR3 is 14 amino acids long.

This clone was seen a few times. This chain connects TRBV6-5 to TRBJ2-1; TRBD2 matches 8 bases. Trimming at V came to 2 bases and at J to 9 bases, leaving 3 bases not matched to a gene. The CDR3 loop spans 13 amino acids. From germline, CDR1 is MNHEY and CDR2 SVGAGI. Here the CDR3 DNA reads TGTGCCAGCAGTTACCGGGGGGGAGGTGAGCAGTTCTTC. Translated: CASSYRGGGEQFF.

This CDR3 is CASSLTSGFTGELFF. The CDR3 nucleotides are TGCGCCAGCAGCTTGACTAGCGGCTTCACCGGGGAGCTGTTTTTT. The chain links TRBV5-1 to TRBJ2-2, with TRBD2 matching 8 bases. Germline CDR1 is SGHRS and CDR2 is YFSETQ. The length of the CDR3 is 15 residues. V was pared by 1 base and J by 4 bases, with 3 bases of the junction left unmatched.

This clone was counted a few times. The chain is built from TRBV5-4 and TRBJ1-2; D unresolved. V lost 2 bases to trimming and J lost 8 bases, with 10 bases between them. The CDR3 consists of 12 residues. CDR1 SGHNT and CDR2 YYREEE come from the germline V gene (reference sequence). CDR3 loop: CASSLADRGYTF. CDR3 nucleotides: TGTGCCAGCAGCTTAGCTGATCGAGGCTACACCTTC.

This clone was seen a handful of times. V and J are TRBV4-2 and TRBJ2-7; the D gene is possibly TRBD2 (5 bases). V lost 1 base to trimming and J lost 6 bases, with 16 bases between them. Germline CDR1 is LGHNA and CDR2 is YNFKEQ. The CDR3 is made up of 15 amino acids. CDR3 nucleotide sequence: TGTGCCAGCAGCCAAGCGGACCCCCGGGATCTCGAGCAGTACTTC. This sequence encodes CASSQADPRDLEQYF.

This clone was seen once. The V call is TRBV5-1, the J call TRBJ2-3; 10 nucleotides align to TRBD1. The V segment lost 4 bases and the J segment 5 bases; nucleotides outside the gene matches: 10. The CDR3 contains 16 residues. Germline V gene data show CDR1 as SGHRS and CDR2 as YFSETQ. The CDR3 loop is CASSPGDRGWRDTQYF. DNA for the CDR3: TGCGCCAGCAGCCCCGGGGACAGGGGTTGGAGAGATACGCAGTATTTT.